This paragraph covers one T cell receptor beta chain sequence. This clonotype was seen more than once but under ten times. Its cognate antigen has yet to be identified. The record has no base qualities; no much larger clone is one base away. The library came from 5' RACE. These reads were obtained on a NextSeq 500. Unique molecular identifiers were attached to individual cDNA molecules in the TCR library protocol so that sequencing error and PCR bias could be corrected. TCR alpha and beta chains were both sequenced, and the abundances of alpha and beta sequences in each sample were closely correlated with each other. Concerning the study's data processing: Decombinator V4 was used to annotate the V gene, J gene and CDR3 of the TCR sequences. Expanded TCRs were defined as changing significantly between any two time points under a Poisson model with p below 0.0001. TCR abundances were normalised to the total number of TCRs sequenced in each sample and reported as counts per million. TRAV1-2 paired with TRAJ12, TRAJ20 or TRAJ33 defined MAIT TCRs, while TRAV10 paired with TRAJ18 defined iNKT TCRs. VDJdb, accessed 1 November 2021, was searched for CMV, EBV and SARS-CoV-2 annotated TCRs, excluding TCRs annotated for multiple antigens. In TCRdb, the public reads were trimmed at Q25 with fastp and aligned with MiXCR, with productive beta chains retained. Each CDR3 protein appears once, grouped with its most common genes and DNA. What appears here as the V and J calls and clone size reflects TCRdb's work, not the paper's. The sample data list about 50,000 distinct CDR3 sequences, and around a tenth of these were observed just once. Of the sample, approximately 4.9% falls within the top ten clones.

The sample is drawn from a study of early T cells in non-severe SARS-CoV-2 infection (dated by TCRdb to the early 2020s). Background for the entire study: Bulk RNA from unsorted whole blood was used for TCR sequencing, so alpha and beta chains could not be paired. Study-wide findings and limitations: VDJdb matching was skewed toward anti-spike CD8 responses, so virus-specific expansions were likely underestimated and private and CD4 specificities were missed.

The CDR3 covers 15 residues, taking in both the cysteine and the phenylalanine. Only the CDR3 part of the read is kept: 45 bases, read in frame from the first base. CDR1 SGHAT and CDR2 FQNNGV were looked up in the germline V gene. Clipping removes 6 bases from V and 5 bases from J, with 11 as the unmatched junction base count. This was a case-control study nested in a cohort of healthcare workers in London, UK, who had nasopharyngeal swab PCR tests and blood samples taken every week. Between 23 and 31 March 2020, the week of the UK lockdown, healthcare workers were enrolled and then followed up weekly for as long as 16 weeks.

The rearrangement combines TRBV11-2 with TRBJ2-5; 8 bases in between match TRBD1. Sequenced here: whole blood, sampled at baseline. The receptor was derived from an adult who was a healthcare worker with PCR-confirmed SARS-CoV-2 infection or an uninfected control (not recorded which). For the CDR3, the sequence is CASSDTRTGTETQYF. The DNA sequence follows: TGTGCCAGCAGTGACACCAGGACAGGGACGGAGACCCAGTACTTC.